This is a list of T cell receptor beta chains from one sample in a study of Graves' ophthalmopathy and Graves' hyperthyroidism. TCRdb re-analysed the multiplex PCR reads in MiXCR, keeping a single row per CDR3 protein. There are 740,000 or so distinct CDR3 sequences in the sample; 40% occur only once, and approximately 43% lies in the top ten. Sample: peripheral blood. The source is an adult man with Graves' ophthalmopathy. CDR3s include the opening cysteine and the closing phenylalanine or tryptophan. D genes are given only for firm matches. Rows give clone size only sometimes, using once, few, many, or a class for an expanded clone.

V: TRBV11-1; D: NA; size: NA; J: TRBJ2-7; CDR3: CASILSSSYEQYF; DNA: TGTGCCAGCATCTTGAGCAGCTCCTACGAGCAGTACTTC
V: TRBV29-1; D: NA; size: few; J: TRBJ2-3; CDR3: CSVEELTDTQYF; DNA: TGCAGCGTTGAAGAACTCACAGATACGCAGTATTTT
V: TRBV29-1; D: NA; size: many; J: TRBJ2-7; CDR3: CSVVLVLDEQYF; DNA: TGCAGCGTTGTTTTGGTTTTGGACGAGCAGTACTTC
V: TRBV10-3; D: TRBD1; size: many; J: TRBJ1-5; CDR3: CAIRGGQGSNQPQHF; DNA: TGTGCCATTAGGGGGGGACAGGGCAGCAATCAGCCCCAGCATTTT
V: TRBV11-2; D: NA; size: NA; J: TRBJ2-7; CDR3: CASSLAGNLPYYEQYF; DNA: TGTGCCAGCAGCTTAGCCGGGAATCTCCCCTACTACGAGCAGTACTTC
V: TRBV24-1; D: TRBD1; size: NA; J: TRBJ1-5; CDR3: CATSNRDRVSNQPQHF; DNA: TGTGCCACCAGTAACCGGGACAGGGTAAGCAATCAGCCCCAGCATTTT
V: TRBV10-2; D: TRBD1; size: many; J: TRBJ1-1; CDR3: CASSGRTGGGNTEAFF; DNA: TGCGCCAGCAGTGGGAGGACAGGGGGCGGGAACACTGAAGCTTTCTTT
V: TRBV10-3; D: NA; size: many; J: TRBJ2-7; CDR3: CAISDQGPYEQYF; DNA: TGTGCCATCAGTGATCAGGGGCCCTACGAGCAGTACTTC
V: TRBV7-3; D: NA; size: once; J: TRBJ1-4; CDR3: CASSPRERDGEKLFF; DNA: TGTGCCAGCAGCCCCCGGGAGAGGGACGGTGAAAAACTGTTTTTT
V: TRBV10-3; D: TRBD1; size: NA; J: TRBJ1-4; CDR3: CASSYFYRGGNEKLFF; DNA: TGTGCCAGCAGTTACTTTTACAGGGGTGGGAATGAAAAACTGTTTTTT
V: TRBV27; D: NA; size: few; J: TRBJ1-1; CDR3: CASSPVDGGAFF; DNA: TGTGCCAGCAGTCCCGTCGACGGTGGCGCTTTCTTT
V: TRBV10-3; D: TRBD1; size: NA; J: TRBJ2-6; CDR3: CAISESRDSSGANVLTF; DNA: TGTGCCATCAGTGAGTCACGGGACAGCTCTGGGGCCAACGTCCTGACTTTC
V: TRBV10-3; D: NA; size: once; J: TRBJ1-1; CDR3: CATLLRGRMNTEAFF; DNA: TGTGCCACCCTCCTCCGGGGGCGGATGAACACTGAAGCTTTCTTT
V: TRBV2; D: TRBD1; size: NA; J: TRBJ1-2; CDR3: CASSEPGTGSYGYTF; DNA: TGTGCCAGCAGTGAGCCCGGGACAGGAAGCTATGGCTACACCTTC
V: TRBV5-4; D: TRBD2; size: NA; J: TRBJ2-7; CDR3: CASSRSGRANRGYEQYF; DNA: TGTGCCAGCAGTCGGAGCGGGAGGGCCAATCGAGGCTACGAGCAGTACTTC
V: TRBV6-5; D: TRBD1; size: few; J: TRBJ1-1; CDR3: CASTPGGNGGNTEAFF; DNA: TGTGCCAGCACTCCAGGGGGTAACGGGGGAAATACTGAAGCTTTCTTT
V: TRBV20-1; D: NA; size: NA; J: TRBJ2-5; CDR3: CSASDLSSKTQYF; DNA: TGCAGTGCTAGCGACTTGTCAAGTAAGACCCAGTACTTC
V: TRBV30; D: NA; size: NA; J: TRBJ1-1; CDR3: CAWSQGELGTEAFF; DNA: TGTGCCTGGAGTCAAGGGGAGTTGGGCACTGAAGCTTTCTTT
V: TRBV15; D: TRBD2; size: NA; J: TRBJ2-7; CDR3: CATSRGGLAAFEQYF; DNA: TGTGCCACCAGCAGAGGAGGGCTAGCGGCGTTCGAGCAGTACTTC
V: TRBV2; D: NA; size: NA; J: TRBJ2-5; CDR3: CDRSGTPQETQYF; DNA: TGTGATAGATCCGGGACCCCCCAAGAGACCCAGTACTTC
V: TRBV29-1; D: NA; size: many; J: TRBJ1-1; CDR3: CSARSMMNTEAFF; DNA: TGCAGCGCACGAAGTATGATGAACACTGAAGCTTTCTTT
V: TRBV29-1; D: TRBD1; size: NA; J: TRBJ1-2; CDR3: CSVEYQGQGLGFGYTF; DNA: TGCAGCGTTGAATACCAAGGACAGGGGCTCGGGTTTGGCTACACCTTC
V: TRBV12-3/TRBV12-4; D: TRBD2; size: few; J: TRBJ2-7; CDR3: CATYSTSDYEQYF; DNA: TGTGCCACATACTCTACTAGCGACTACGAGCAGTACTTC
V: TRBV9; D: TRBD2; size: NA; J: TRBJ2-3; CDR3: CASSYSTSVRTDTQYF; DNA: TGTGCCAGCAGTTACTCGACTAGCGTACGCACAGATACGCAGTATTTT
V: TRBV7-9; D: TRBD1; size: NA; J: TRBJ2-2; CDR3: CASSKSDRGRTGELFF; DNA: TGTGCCAGCAGCAAATCGGACAGGGGGCGTACCGGGGAGCTGTTTTTT
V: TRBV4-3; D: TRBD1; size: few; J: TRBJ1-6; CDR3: CASSQVDRVNSPLHF; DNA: TGCGCCAGCAGCCAAGTAGACAGGGTAAATTCACCCCTCCACTTT
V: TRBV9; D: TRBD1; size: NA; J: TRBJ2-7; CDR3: CATSSQGQGDYEQYF; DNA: TGTGCCACCAGCAGCCAAGGACAGGGGGACTACGAGCAGTACTTC
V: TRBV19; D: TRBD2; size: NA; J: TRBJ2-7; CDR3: CASRTYNTSGGSYEQYF; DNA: TGTGCCAGTAGGACGTATAATACTAGCGGGGGGTCCTACGAGCAGTACTTC
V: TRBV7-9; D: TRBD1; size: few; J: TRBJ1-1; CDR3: CASNSDRGHTEAFF; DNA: TGTGCCAGCAACTCGGACAGGGGCCACACTGAAGCTTTCTTT